Reported below is one T cell receptor beta chain. The antigen it binds to is not known. No base quality values were provided; no much bigger clone lies one nucleotide off. The entry originates in a study of shared clonotypes between healthy human individuals (TCRdb year 2020). A note on the overall study: Three men and a couple of women, aged 18 to 49 years, made up the cohort. For each donor, CD4 naive and CD4 memory were each given three plates, CD8 naive was given two plates, and CD8 memory was given one plate. Libraries were prepared and TCR repertoires were sequenced by different laboratories using diverse techniques, in order to increase sequencing depth and limit assay-specific biases. Between about 0.85 and 9.5 billion PBMCs per donor were obtained by leukapheresis. To estimate repertoire size and how much clonotypes are shared between individuals, the study performed deep sequencing of blood TCR repertoires from a handful of healthy adults. Overall study results and their limits: When several donors were compared, the shared fraction of clonotypes was roughly 5% for naive CD4, around 3.6% for naive CD8, 2.3% for memory CD4, and around 0.4% for memory CD8. Higher generation probabilities were observed for clonotypes shared by all four sorted-subset donors than for non-shared clonotypes. Because the study included only a small number of donors, the genetic and exposure-history diversity represented was limited. Sampling was restricted to blood, and TCR repertoires in tissues likely differ from the TCR repertoires found in blood. Pairwise subsampling led to the expectation that sequencing depth would affect the degree of clonotype sharing among donors. Estimated clonotype richness was generally larger for naive than for memory subsets. Even with the large sequencing depth, rarefaction of the sorted-subset datasets indicated that sequencing was incomplete.

Donors were healthy HIV-negative adults with no recently reported acute infections or vaccinations. Only Caucasian adults living in Nashville, Tennessee, USA were represented among the donors. CD4+ T cells were enriched through magnetic negative selection, after which naive cells were positively selected on CD45RA and the remaining negative fraction served as the memory subset. After blood collection by leukapheresis, PBMCs were isolated using Ficoll-Histopaque density gradient centrifugation and then cryopreserved in the vapor phase of liquid nitrogen. Analytical flow cytometry was used to check the purity and quantity of each magnetically sorted T cell population. Each sorted fraction had its genomic DNA isolated and then quantified by UV absorbance on a Nanodrop 2000c. Using the deep immunoSEQ assay, TCR CDR3 regions were amplified from genomic DNA by multiplex PCR. Genomic DNA extracted from each cell subset was distributed evenly over all wells of several immunoSEQ 96-well plates, and each plate served as one replicate. For sorted subsets, about 0.2 ug genomic DNA, equal to some 30,000 T cell genomes, was loaded into each replicate PCR. The purified libraries were quantified using a Qubit 3.0 fluorometer, sized with a Bioanalyzer 2100, and then quantified again using the KAPA Library Quantification kit. Every immunoSEQ 96-well plate was sequenced on a separate single-read 150-cycle Illumina NextSeq 550 flow cell. Turning to the authors' computational methods: Because the immunoSEQ output included only junctional sequences and no quality scores, the filtering could not be the same as the filtering used for full-length reads. Sequences were annotated with PyIR, a Python wrapper for IgBLAST v1.9, using IMGT germline references to assign V/J genes and CDR3. Reads were filtered out if the reads had weak V/J assignments (E-value above 1e-6), no CDR3, stop codons, out-of-frame junctions, or ambiguous translated residues. V3J clonotypes were defined as sequences sharing an identical inferred V gene, J gene, and CDR3 amino acid sequence. The percentage overlap between two repertoires was calculated by dividing the number of shared unique clonotypes by the size of the smaller repertoire. Repertoire richness was assessed with RTK rarefaction, the Chao1 estimator, and Recon v2.1 estimates of unobserved clonotypes. OLGA was used to compute generation probabilities for all TCRbeta clonotypes that the gDNA method yielded from several donors. TCRdb limited this immuneACCESS table to in-frame rearrangements with V and J called. A share of clones is missing; checked studies link under half to unresolved V genes, and the rest is unexplained. V and J calls and clone size are as listed in that table; D and trimming were resolved from the DNA. This sample comprises some 650,000 clones, about 97% of them detected only once. The top ten constitute about 0.06% of the sample.

The sequence derives from a woman in her twenties or thirties in good health. The specimen sequenced was naive CD4+ T cells sorted from blood. The cell subset or site tag for this specimen amounts to: CD45RA+ positively selected.

The base sequence is TGTGCCAGCAGCCCAGACTACACCGGGGAGCTGTTTTTT. Its amino acids are CASSPDYTGELFF. Recombination linked TRBV4-2 to TRBJ2-2; the D gene lacks a confident call. CDR1 and CDR2 are drawn from the germline V gene: LGHNA, YNFKEQ. From the cysteine through the phenylalanine, the CDR3 covers 13 amino acids. Only the CDR3 DNA stays, 39 bases, in frame from base 1. V gives up 4 bases and J gives up 3 bases, and the segment between their germline ends measures 6 bases.